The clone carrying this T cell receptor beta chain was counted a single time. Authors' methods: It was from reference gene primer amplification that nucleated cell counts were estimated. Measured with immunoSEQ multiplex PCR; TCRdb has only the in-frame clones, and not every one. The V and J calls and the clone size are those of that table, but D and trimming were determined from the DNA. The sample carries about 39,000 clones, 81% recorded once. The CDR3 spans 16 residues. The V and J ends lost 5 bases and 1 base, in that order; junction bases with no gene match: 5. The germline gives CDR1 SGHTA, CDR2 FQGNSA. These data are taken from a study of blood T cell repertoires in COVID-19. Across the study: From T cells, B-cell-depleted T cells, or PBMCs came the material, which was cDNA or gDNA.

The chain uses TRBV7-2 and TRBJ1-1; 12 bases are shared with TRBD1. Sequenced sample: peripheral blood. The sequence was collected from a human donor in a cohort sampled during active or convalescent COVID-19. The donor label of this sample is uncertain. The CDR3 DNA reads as TGTGCCAGCAGCCCGGGACAGGGGGCCCCGAACACTGAAGCTTTCTTT. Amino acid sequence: CASSPGQGAPNTEAFF.